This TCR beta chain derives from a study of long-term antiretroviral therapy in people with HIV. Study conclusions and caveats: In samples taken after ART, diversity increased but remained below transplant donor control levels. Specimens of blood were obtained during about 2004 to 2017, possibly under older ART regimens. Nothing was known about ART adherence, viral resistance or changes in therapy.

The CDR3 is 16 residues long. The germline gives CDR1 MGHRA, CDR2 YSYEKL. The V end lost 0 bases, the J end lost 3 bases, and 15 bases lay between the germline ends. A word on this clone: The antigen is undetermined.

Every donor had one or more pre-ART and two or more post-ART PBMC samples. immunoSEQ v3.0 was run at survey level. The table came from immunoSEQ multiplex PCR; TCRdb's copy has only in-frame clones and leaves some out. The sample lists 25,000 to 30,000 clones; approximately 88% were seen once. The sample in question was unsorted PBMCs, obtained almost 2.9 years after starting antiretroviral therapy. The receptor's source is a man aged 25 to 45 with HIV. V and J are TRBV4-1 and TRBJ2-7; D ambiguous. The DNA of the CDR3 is TGCGCCAGCAGCCAAGAATGGCCCTTATTGGACTACGAGCAGTACTTC. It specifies CASSQEWPLLDYEQYF.